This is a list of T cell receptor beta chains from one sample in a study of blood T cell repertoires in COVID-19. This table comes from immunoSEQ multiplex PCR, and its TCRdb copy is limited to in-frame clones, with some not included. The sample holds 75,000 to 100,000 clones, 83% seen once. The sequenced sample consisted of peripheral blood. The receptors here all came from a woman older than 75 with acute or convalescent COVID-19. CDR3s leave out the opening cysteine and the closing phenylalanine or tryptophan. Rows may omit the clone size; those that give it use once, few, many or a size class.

ATSGGAETQY,.,TRBV10-2
ASSQRTGGEETQY,once,TRBV3-1/TRBV3-2
ASSETGTEYNEQF,.,TRBV9
ASSAGTSGRAVETQY,.,TRBV18
ASSPTGMNAGYT,.,TRBV7-9
ASSLSRGRTDTQY,.,TRBV7-2
ASSPLSRGTNTEAF,.,TRBV18
ASSTTGQGYT,.,TRBV12-3/TRBV12-4
SVQGGRLADEQF,.,TRBV29-1
ASSHQGVGYYEQY,.,TRBV14
ASSLSRGLYNEQF,.,TRBV5-1
ASNRPGGNTEAF,.,TRBV6-5
ASSDSNNEQF,once,TRBV25-1
ASSRLAGYNEQF,.,TRBV6-5
ASSLAEFSYEQY,.,TRBV7-8
ATSDVDRVYEQY,once,TRBV24-1
ASSLESGLAGGSTDTQY,.,TRBV4-2
ASIPNYSGNTIY,.,TRBV6-2/TRBV6-3
ASSSLSGQGLNTEAF,few,TRBV27
ASSLSGQEYNSPLH,.,TRBV5-1
ASSLPPGGDTEAF,.,TRBV5-4
ASSLYEGGNQPQH,.,TRBV5-8
ASSTQVEQF,.,TRBV2
ASSTPYYNEQF,.,TRBV19
ASSIDPGTINIQY,.,TRBV19
ASSSGQGPINEQF,.,TRBV4-1
ASSLSDRYEQY,once,TRBV7-9
SVYPTGNEQF,.,TRBV29-1
ASSPTTGGAGTGELF,once,TRBV18
ASSLGLAGGVETQY,.,TRBV7-2
ASSSRTETYEQY,once,TRBV28
ASSHGGPGELF,.,TRBV3-1/TRBV3-2
ASSLGGTSFSPGELF,.,TRBV7-7
ASSDGGDYGYT,.,TRBV5-5
ASSQRTSGDTGELF,.,TRBV5-1
ASSPRQGIGYGYT,.,TRBV14
ASSQLSVRRTYNSPLH,.,TRBV4-1
ASCVLAGGNEQF,.,TRBV5-1
ASSFHSRGAEAF,.,TRBV2
ASSQGLAGGREQF,once,TRBV3-1/TRBV3-2
ASSEGTAEEGYT,few,TRBV6-1
ASSQDGHGYT,.,TRBV4-3
ASSLGLAGVYEQY,.,TRBV4-1
ASSQVVGANEQF,.,TRBV3-1/TRBV3-2
ASSSTGFYEQY,.,TRBV11-2
ASEVVANYGYT,.,TRBV7-9
ASSAWTSAGTETQY,.,TRBV6-2/TRBV6-3
ASSLDQIYNEQF,.,TRBV5-1